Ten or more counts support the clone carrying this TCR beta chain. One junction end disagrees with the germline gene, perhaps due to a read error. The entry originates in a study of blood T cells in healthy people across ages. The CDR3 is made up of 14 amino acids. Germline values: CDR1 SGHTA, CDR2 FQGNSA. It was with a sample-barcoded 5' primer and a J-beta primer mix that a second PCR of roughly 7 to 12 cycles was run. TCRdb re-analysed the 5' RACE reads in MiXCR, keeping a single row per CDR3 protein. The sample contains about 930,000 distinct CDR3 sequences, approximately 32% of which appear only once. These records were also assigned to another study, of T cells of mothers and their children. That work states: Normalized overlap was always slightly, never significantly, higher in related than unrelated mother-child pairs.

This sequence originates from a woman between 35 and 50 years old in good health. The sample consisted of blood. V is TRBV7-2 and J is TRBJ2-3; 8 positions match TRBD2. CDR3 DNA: TGTGCCAGCAGTTTAGCGGGGACTACAGATACGCAGTATTTT. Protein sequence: CASSLAGTTDTQYF. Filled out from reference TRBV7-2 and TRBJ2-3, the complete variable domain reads GAGVSQSPSNKVTEKGKDVELRCDPISGHTALYWYRQSLGQGLEFLIYFQGNSAPDKSGLPSDRFSAERTGGSVSTLTIQRTQQEDSAVYLCASSLAGTTDTQYFGPGTRLTVL.